The source of this TCR beta chain is a study of prognosis after radiotherapy for stage I lung cancer. About the study: Patient ages ran from about 50 to 84, with a median of almost 75 years, and the group had around 13 men and 5 to 7 women.

Starting from genomic DNA, TCR beta CDR3 was amplified through two-round multiplex PCR. It was primers specific to each TRBV and TRBJ gene that first-round PCR used. Via MiXCR, TCRdb re-called the multiplex PCR reads, giving one row per CDR3 protein. The sample records some 34,000 distinct CDR3 sequences, around 35% being singletons. This clonotype was seen at least ten times. No antigen is known for it. Study-wide points: Patients with distant metastases had lower Shannon entropy after stereotactic body radiation therapy.

The CDR3 totals 15 residues. Germline assignment: CDR1 SGHTA and CDR2 FQGTGA. Unmatched junction bases numbered 6, after V lost 4 bases and J lost 8 bases. This chain joins TRBV7-3 and TRBJ2-1; TRBD2 matches at 12 bases. The sample in question was PBMCs, obtained before or after stereotactic body radiation therapy (not recorded which). The sequence came from a donor over 45 with non-small cell lung cancer. DNA of the CDR3: TGTGCCAGCAGCTCCCTAGCGGGAGGGCCCCATGAGCAGTTCTTC. Residues: CASSSLAGGPHEQFF.